This T cell receptor (beta chain) stems from a study of T cell responses to AZD1222 COVID-19 vaccine. This CDR3 region has 17 residues. Per the germline V gene, CDR1 is SGHRS and CDR2 is YFSETQ. With 4 bases clipped from V and 10 bases from J, the junction kept 13 bases outside the gene matches. Libraries were prepared by immunoSEQ multiplex PCR; TCRdb keeps only in-frame clonotypes and omits some of them. This sample has 95,000 to 150,000 clones; roughly 90% occur once, and the top ten carry 1.5% to 1.8%. This clone was counted once. The chain employs TRBV5-1 and TRBJ2-1, with 14 bases aligning to TRBD2. Sample: peripheral blood, taken on day 0 of AZD1222 vaccination. The sequence came from an adult in good health. CDR3 loop: CASSPGLAGGSLREQFF. The DNA for the CDR3 is TGCGCCAGCAGCCCTGGACTAGCGGGAGGATCCCTTCGCGAGCAGTTCTTC.